This T cell receptor beta chain was identified during a study of Graves' ophthalmopathy and Graves' hyperthyroidism. Across the whole study: Calling hyperthyroidism stable required that no ophthalmopathy show up within 18 months of follow-up.

The germline gives CDR1 LGHDT, CDR2 YNNKEL (reference sequence). The V gene lost 6 bases and the J gene lost 4 bases, with 19 bases spanning the gap. The CDR3 consists of 17 residues. Excluded were patients with other autoimmune diseases, uncontrolled infections, pregnancy or lactation. RNA transcripts provided the template for amplifying TCR beta CDR3 regions. HTBI-primed first-round RT-PCR preceded second-round multiplex PCR. TCRdb analysed the multiplex PCR reads with MiXCR anew, one entry per CDR3 protein. The sample holds 560,000 or so distinct CDR3 sequences; about 40% are singletons and the top ten take around 4%.

The chain links TRBV3-1 to TRBJ2-6; the D is unclear. Specimen: peripheral blood or thyroid tissue (not recorded which). The clonotype was recovered from an adult man with Graves' hyperthyroidism. CDR3 sequence (DNA): TGTGCCAGCAGGGACCAGAAAAAGTTCTCCGGGGCCAACGTCCTGACTTTC. Its translation: CASRDQKKFSGANVLTF.